This passage covers 11 T cell receptor beta chains from one sample sequenced in a study of cytomegalovirus exposure and HLA in healthy donors. This PCR relied on a set of 60 Vbeta primers and 13 Jbeta primers. Assay: immunoSEQ multiplex PCR; the TCRdb copy retains only in-frame clones and omits some. The sample lists roughly 120,000 clones, less than 85% occurring once. Sequenced sample: PBMCs. The receptors were gathered from a man aged 25 to 40 in good health and CMV-seropositive.

The chain is built from TRBV13 and TRBJ2-5; 7 nucleotides align to TRBD1. The length of the CDR3 is 15 residues. Germline CDR1 PRHDT, CDR2 FYEKMQ (reference sequence). Trimming removed 5 bases from V and 1 base from J; junction bases left unmatched: 7. The DNA for the CDR3 is TGTGCCAGCAGCGCGCGACAGGGAACCCAAGAGACCCAGTACTTC. Protein product: CASSARQGTQETQYF.

V usage is TRBV9 and J usage is TRBJ1-2; a possible D gene is TRBD1 (6 bases). The CDR3 contains 15 residues. V was shortened by 3 bases and J by 3 bases, with 15 bases between the two germline ends. Germline CDR1 and CDR2: SGDLS and YYNGEE. The CDR3 region has the DNA TGTGCCAGCAGCGCATCGGGGGGGGCTGACTATGGCTACACCTTC. Its protein is CASSASGGADYGYTF.

The chain uses TRBV19 and TRBJ2-3; no reliable D call. The CDR3 contains 13 residues. Germline V gene sequence: CDR1 LNHDA, CDR2 SQIVND (reference sequence). Trimming stripped 6 bases from V and 1 base from J, with 8 bases between. The CDR3 DNA reads TGTGCCAGTAGCCTAGGTCGCACAGATACGCAGTATTTT. Residues: CASSLGRTDTQYF. The full variable domain, completed using reference TRBV19 and TRBJ2-3, is DGGITQSPKYLFRKEGQNVTLSCEQNLNHDAMYWYRQDPGQGLRLIYYSQIVNDFQKGDIAEGYSVSREKKESFPLTVTSAQKNPTAFYLCASSLGRTDTQYFGPGTRLTVL.

The CDR3 coding sequence is TGTGCCAGCAGCTTCTTTAATCAGCCCCAGCATTTT. Residues: CASSFFNQPQHF. The genes are TRBV5-8 and TRBJ1-5; no firm D call. V lost 2 bases and J 4 bases, leaving 4 bases between the germline ends. Germline loops: CDR1 SGHTS, CDR2 YDEGEE. The CDR3 is 12 amino acids.

The sample holds one count of this clone. V is TRBV11-1 and J is TRBJ2-1, with D possibly TRBD2 on 6 matching bases. This CDR3 has 17 residues. The V end was cut by 0 bases, the J end by 6 bases, with 18 bases between. Looked up from germline, CDR1 is SGHAT and CDR2 is FQDESV (reference sequence). CDR3 bases: TGTGCCAGCAGCTTAGCGCGGAGAACTAGCCGTAGCAATGAGCAGTTCTTC. Its protein product is CASSLARRTSRSNEQFF.

The chain combines TRBV4-1 with TRBJ1-1, with D tentatively TRBD1 (5 bases). The V end lost 0 bases, the J end lost 1 base, and 6 bases lay between the germline ends. CDR1 is MGHRA, CDR2 YSYEKL, per germline. The CDR3 is made up of 14 amino acids. The CDR3 sequence: CASSQDTGNTEAFF. CDR3 in DNA: TGCGCCAGCAGCCAAGATACAGGGAACACTGAAGCTTTCTTT.

A few counts support this clone. The chain has TRBV6-5 and TRBJ2-7; D is uncertain. There are 15 residues in the CDR3. Trimming removed 7 bases from V and 1 base from J, with 17 bases in between. CDR1 and CDR2 from the germline V gene are MNHEY and SVGAGI. The CDR3 protein is CASNHRRGESYEQYF. CDR3 in DNA: TGTGCCAGCAACCACCGGCGAGGTGAATCCTACGAGCAGTACTTC.

This sequence joins TRBV30 and TRBJ2-7; 9 bases fit TRBD1. There are 11 residues in the CDR3. Germline V gene lookup returns CDR1 GTSNPN and CDR2 SVGIG (reference sequence). V shed 3 bases, J shed 6 bases, and the junction held 0 bases outside the gene matches. The CDR3 sequence is CAWRQGAEQYF. The CDR3 nucleotides read TGTGCCTGGAGACAGGGGGCCGAGCAGTACTTC.

The chain has TRBV5-1 and TRBJ2-1; TRBD2 aligns across 9 bases. Germline V lookup: CDR1 SGHRS, CDR2 YFSETQ. V lost 2 bases to trimming and J lost 2 bases; unmatched junction nucleotides: 2. There are 15 residues in the CDR3. CDR3: CASSLVAGAYNEQFF. The CDR3 DNA is TGCGCCAGCAGCTTAGTAGCGGGGGCCTACAATGAGCAGTTCTTC.

The chain has TRBV7-2 and TRBJ1-5; no clear D. Germline loops: CDR1 SGHTA, CDR2 FQGNSA. V was pared by 2 bases and J by 5 bases, with 13 bases between. This CDR3 spans 15 amino acids. The CDR3 reads CASSLNRESYQPQHF. DNA for the CDR3: TGTGCCAGCAGCTTAAACCGGGAATCCTATCAGCCCCAGCATTTT.

The chain combines TRBV30 with TRBJ2-1; 7 nucleotides align to TRBD2. Germline CDR1 and CDR2: GTSNPN and SVGIG (reference sequence). The CDR3 runs to 17 residues. Trimming took 0 bases from V and 2 from J; bases not matched to a gene: 10. The CDR3 DNA sequence: TGTGCCTGGAGTGTAAGTGGTGTGACTAGCACCTACAATGAGCAGTTCTTC. This codes for CAWSVSGVTSTYNEQFF.